This T cell receptor (beta chain) originates from a study of CD8 T cells in Susac syndrome. V was shortened by 4 bases and J by 8 bases, with 21 bases between the two germline ends. The germline gives CDR1 SGHNT, CDR2 YYREEE (reference sequence). CDR3 length equals 16 residues. The control participants were healthy donors, and these controls were matched with respect to both age and sex. Isolation of CD8+ and CD4+ T cells was performed negatively, whereas enrichment of TEMRA cells was done by FACS. 0.5 to 1 ug RNA was reverse transcribed with random hexamers. immunoSEQ multiplex PCR amplified TCR beta CDR3 across 54 Vbeta, 13 Jbeta. Via MiXCR, TCRdb re-called the immunoSEQ multiplex PCR reads, giving one row per CDR3 protein. The repertoire includes 150,000 to 200,000 distinct CDR3 sequences, roughly 94% of them detected once, and 0.08% sits in the top ten. As concerns this clonotype: The antigen is not known.

Overall study findings and caveats: Acknowledgment was made by the study that its TCR sequencing and HLA analysis involved a relatively small number of individuals.

The sequenced sample was CD4+ T cells from PBMCs. The chain is built from TRBV5-4 and TRBJ1-4, with D possibly TRBD1 on 5 matching bases. This sequence was found in a human donor in good health. The CDR3 loop is CASSPSGTRREEKLFF. CDR3 DNA sequence: TGTGCCAGCAGCCCCTCCGGGACCAGGCGGGAAGAAAAACTGTTTTTT.